This TCR beta chain emerged from a study of patients and donors after allogeneic stem cell transplantation. The V end lost 3 bases, the J end lost 1 base, and 12 bases lay between the germline ends. The CDR3 has 15 residues. CDR1 and CDR2 (germline): MGHRA, YSYEKL. Each CDR3 protein is one row after TCRdb ran MiXCR on the RT-PCR reads. The table shows about 200,000 distinct CDR3 sequences, with over 30% occurring only once. The chain uses TRBV4-1 and TRBJ1-1, with TRBD1 as a possible D gene (6 bases). This TCR came from a human donor who was either an allogeneic HSCT recipient or a stem cell or donor lymphocyte infusion donor (not recorded which). It is not recorded whose cells these are; they may come from a transplant donor. The specimen sequenced was blood, either unsorted or a sorted T cell fraction (not recorded which). The CDR3 coding sequence is TGCGCCAGCAGCCAGAGCCCGGGACAGAACACTGAAGCTTTCTTT. This translates into CASSQSPGQNTEAFF.